Following are 16 T cell receptor beta chains from one sample sequenced in a study of T cells after yellow fever vaccination. Via MiXCR, TCRdb re-called the 5' RACE reads, giving one row per CDR3 protein. The top ten hold 3% to 3.5% of the sample, which has 300,000 to 350,000 distinct CDR3 sequences, approximately 12% seen once. The input for sequencing was CD4+ T cells sorted from PBMCs, taken 45 days after the yellow fever booster vaccination. The receptors were sampled from a man in his late teens or twenties who received the YFV17D yellow fever vaccine.

V gene TRBV5-6 combines with J gene TRBJ2-7; D may correspond to TRBD1 or TRBD2 (5 bases each). The CDR3 extends over 13 amino acids. Trimming took 3 bases from V and 3 from J, leaving 10 bases between them. The germline V gene has CDR1 SGHDT and CDR2 YYEEEE. The CDR3 nucleotides are TGTGCCAGCAGCTGGGACGGATACTACGAGCAGTACGTC. It codes for CASSWDGYYEQYV.

In this sample, this clonotype turned up many times. The chain links TRBV10-3 to TRBJ2-5, with D possibly being TRBD1 (5 bases). Germline lookup yields CDR1 ENHRY and CDR2 SYGVKD. V was cut by 10 bases and J by 5 bases, with 14 bases left in between. The CDR3 spans 12 residues. CDR3 bases: TGTGCCACCGGACACCCGTTGGAGACCCAGTACTTC. This encodes CATGHPLETQYF.

The table lists this clonotype with a few counts. This chain joins TRBV29-1 and TRBJ2-7; 11 nucleotides agree with TRBD2. With 4 bases clipped from V and 2 bases from J, the junction kept 4 bases outside the gene matches. This CDR3 is built from 14 residues. Per germline, CDR1 SQVTM and CDR2 ANQGSEA. CDR3 coding DNA: TGCAGCGTTGCTGTACTAGCGGGGGCCTACGAGCAGTACTTC. Its translation is CSVAVLAGAYEQYF.

This clonotype came up a few times. J is TRBJ1-5 and V is TRBV10-3; D uncertain. Germline V gene data show CDR1 as ENHRY and CDR2 as SYGVKD. Trimming took off 0 bases at V and 7 bases at J, with 10 bases between the two ends. This CDR3 contains 14 residues. This chain's CDR3 is CAISESGREQPQHF. CDR3 nucleotide sequence: TGTGCCATCAGTGAGTCTGGGCGGGAACAGCCCCAGCATTTT.

The chain couples TRBV6-5 to TRBJ1-2; tentative D call: TRBD1 (6 bases). CDR3 length: 14 amino acids. Trimming shortened V by 6 bases and J by 7 bases, and 18 bases separated the two germline ends. Germline lookup yields CDR1 MNHEY and CDR2 SVGAGI. The CDR3 region is CASSPGGGRGGYTF. Written as DNA, the CDR3 is TGTGCCAGCAGCCCGGGGGGGGGCAGAGGTGGCTACACCTTC.

This clonotype was recorded a few times. The chain is built from TRBV2 and TRBJ2-2, with a tentative D call TRBD1 (5 bases). This CDR3 comprises 14 residues. V lost 3 bases and J lost 5, with 10 bases in between. Germline V CDR1 and CDR2: SNHLY, FYNNEI. The DNA of the CDR3 is TGTGCCAGCAGTGAGGCGACAGAAACCGGGGAGCTGTTTTTT. Amino acid sequence: CASSEATETGELFF.

This clonotype came up a few times. The V call is TRBV5-1, the J call TRBJ2-3; the D gene is possibly TRBD1 (5 bases). Trimming left V 1 base short and J 0 bases short, with 9 bases between. The germline V gene encodes CDR1 SGHRS and CDR2 YFSETQ. The CDR3 is 15 amino acids. The CDR3 sequence: CASSLRGDSTDTQYF. Written as DNA, the CDR3 is TGCGCCAGCAGCTTGAGGGGTGACAGCACAGATACGCAGTATTTT.

The chain has TRBV7-9 and TRBJ1-1; D is perhaps TRBD1 (6 bases). The CDR3 has 15 amino acids. From germline, CDR1 is SEHNR and CDR2 FQNEAQ (reference sequence). V was cut by 4 bases and J by 0 bases, with 12 bases left in between. The CDR3 DNA reads TGTGCCAGCAGCTCGCGACAGGTTATGAACACTGAAGCTTTCTTT. It translates to CASSSRQVMNTEAFF.

This clonotype has a count of ten or more. The chain has TRBV5-6 and TRBJ2-7; D call uncertain. The CDR3 extends over 12 amino acids. CDR1 is SGHDT, CDR2 YYEEEE, per germline. V dropped 4 bases and J dropped 3 bases, with 8 bases sitting between them. CDR3 DNA sequence: TGTGCCAGCAGCCAGTGGGGCTACGAGCAGTACGTC. It translates to CASSQWGYEQYV.

Only a few counts were recorded for this clonotype. The chain employs TRBV7-9 and TRBJ2-3, with D perhaps TRBD2 (5 bases). This CDR3 has 16 amino acids. V lost 2 bases, J lost 2 bases, and 14 bases lay in between. Germline V gives CDR1 SEHNR, CDR2 FQNEAQ (reference sequence). The CDR3 bases are TGTGCCAGCAGCTTACGGCTAGCCGCCCTCACAGATACGCAGTATTTT. Translated, it gives CASSLRLAALTDTQYF.

This clonotype was observed many times. The chain is built from TRBV6-2 or TRBV6-3 and TRBJ2-2, with TRBD1 matching 9 bases. J lost 4 bases, V lost 6 bases, and 3 bases had no gene match. Per germline, CDR1 MNHEY and CDR2 SVGEGT. The CDR3 length is 14 residues. In DNA, the CDR3 is TGTGCCAGCAGGCGGGACAGGGTCACCGGGGAGCTGTTTTTT. Translated, it gives CASRRDRVTGELFF.

The chain is built from TRBV7-9 and TRBJ2-5; TRBD2 agrees at 13 bases. Germline V gives CDR1 SEHNR, CDR2 FQNEAQ (reference sequence). CDR3 size: 15 residues. The trim removed 2 bases at V and 5 bases at J, leaving 2 bases unmatched. The CDR3 DNA is TGTGCCAGCAGCTTAACGGGACTAGCGGGGGAGACCCAGTACTTC. It translates to CASSLTGLAGETQYF.

As for this clonotype: A read error may produce the germline difference seen at one junction end. The V call is TRBV7-7, the J call TRBJ2-4; tentative D call: TRBD2 (6 bases). The germline V gene has CDR1 SSHAT and CDR2 FNYEAQ (reference sequence). The CDR3 covers 13 residues. CDR3 in DNA: TGTGCTAGCAGCCGGGACCTCGGGGGCATTCAGTACTTC. It translates to CASSRDLGGIQYF. The variable domain in full, completed from reference TRBV7-7 and TRBJ2-4, reads GAGVSQSPRYKVTKRGQDVTLRCDPISSHATLYWYQQALGQGPEFLTYFNYEAQPDKSGLPSDRFSAERPEGSISTLTIQRTEQRDSAMYRCASSRDLGGIQYFGAGTRLSVL.

This clonotype was detected a few times. V gene TRBV11-2 combines with J gene TRBJ2-5; 9 bases are a match to TRBD2. CDR3 size: 14 residues. The germline V gene has CDR1 SGHAT and CDR2 FQNNGV. Trimming removed 3 bases from V and 3 bases from J; junction bases left unmatched: 2. Written as DNA, the CDR3 is TGTGCCAGCAGCTTGACTAGCGGAAAAGAGACCCAGTACTTC. Its translation: CASSLTSGKETQYF. Filled out from reference TRBV11-2 and TRBJ2-5, the complete variable domain reads EAGVAQSPRYKIIEKRQSVAFWCNPISGHATLYWYQQILGQGPKLLIQFQNNGVVDDSQLPKDRFSAERLKGVDSTLKIQPAKLEDSAVYLCASSLTSGKETQYFGPGTRLLVL.

This sequence joins TRBV7-9 and TRBJ1-2; D remains ambiguous. The V end lost 1 base, the J end lost 14 bases, and 11 bases lay between the germline ends. Germline V gives CDR1 SEHNR, CDR2 FQNEAQ (reference sequence). The CDR3 extends over 11 amino acids. The CDR3 coding sequence is TGTGCCAGCAGCTTAGTCGGCGGTTATACCTTC. It translates to CASSLVGGYTF.

The table lists this clonotype with a few counts. V usage is TRBV29-1 and J usage is TRBJ2-7; perhaps TRBD1 as D (6 bases). This CDR3 contains 12 residues. V lost 3 bases to trimming and J lost 5 bases, with 11 bases between them. The germline V gene encodes CDR1 SQVTM and CDR2 ANQGSEA. The CDR3 reads CSVDRGYNEQYF. Written as DNA, the CDR3 is TGCAGCGTTGACAGGGGTTACAACGAGCAGTACTTC.